A selection of T cell receptor beta chains follows, all from one sample in a study of cytomegalovirus exposure and HLA in healthy donors. Using immunoSEQ multiplex PCR, the repertoire was profiled, and TCRdb retains in-frame clones only, with some absent. Of hundreds of thousands of clones in the sample, 90% were seen once. Sequencing used PBMCs. Source of these receptors: a woman aged 25-40 years in good health and CMV-seronegative. Each CDR3 is given with its conserved first and last residue. D genes are given only for firm matches. Clone size appears in some rows only: once, few, many, or a class for an expanded clone.

d_gene: -; j_gene: TRBJ2-2; v_gene: TRBV5-1; abundance: -; CDR3aa: CASRGEANTGELFF; CDR3nt: TGCGCCAGCAGGGGGGAGGCGAACACCGGGGAGCTGTTTTTT
d_gene: -; j_gene: TRBJ2-5; v_gene: TRBV5-6; abundance: few; CDR3aa: CASSLVGRETQYF; CDR3nt: TGTGCCAGCAGCTTGGTGGGACGGGAGACCCAGTACTTC
d_gene: TRBD2; j_gene: TRBJ2-2; v_gene: TRBV29-1; abundance: -; CDR3aa: CSVEGPIAGGRSGELFF; CDR3nt: TGCAGCGTTGAAGGACCCATAGCGGGAGGTCGGTCCGGGGAGCTGTTTTTT
d_gene: -; j_gene: TRBJ1-2; v_gene: TRBV5-1; abundance: -; CDR3aa: CASSLWAGLMSGYTF; CDR3nt: TGCGCCAGCAGCTTGTGGGCAGGCCTAATGTCTGGCTACACCTTC
d_gene: TRBD1; j_gene: TRBJ2-7; v_gene: TRBV11-2; abundance: -; CDR3aa: CASSPRDRSYEQYF; CDR3nt: TGTGCCAGCAGCCCCCGGGACAGGTCCTACGAGCAGTACTTC
d_gene: -; j_gene: TRBJ1-1; v_gene: TRBV28; abundance: -; CDR3aa: CASSIPGMNTEAFF; CDR3nt: TGTGCCAGCAGCATCCCCGGAATGAACACTGAAGCTTTCTTT
d_gene: TRBD1; j_gene: TRBJ1-2; v_gene: TRBV4-2; abundance: few; CDR3aa: CASSQSGTGDGYTF; CDR3nt: TGTGCCAGCAGCCAATCCGGGACAGGTGACGGCTACACCTTC
d_gene: -; j_gene: TRBJ1-4; v_gene: TRBV6-1; abundance: -; CDR3aa: CASSELSGGNEKLFF; CDR3nt: TGTGCCAGCAGTGAGCTGTCTGGGGGCAATGAAAAACTGTTTTTT
d_gene: TRBD2; j_gene: TRBJ2-7; v_gene: TRBV27; abundance: -; CDR3aa: CASSSRPGLAGGPWDYEQYF; CDR3nt: TGTGCCAGCAGTTCCCGACCGGGACTAGCGGGAGGGCCTTGGGATTACGAGCAGTACTTC
d_gene: TRBD1; j_gene: TRBJ2-7; v_gene: TRBV27; abundance: once; CDR3aa: CASSFGQGGEQYF; CDR3nt: TGTGCCAGCAGTTTTGGACAGGGTGGCGAGCAGTACTTC
d_gene: TRBD2; j_gene: TRBJ2-3; v_gene: TRBV9; abundance: -; CDR3aa: CASSPIPGLAGGPLDTQYF; CDR3nt: TGTGCCAGCAGCCCTATACCGGGACTAGCGGGAGGGCCTTTAGATACGCAGTATTTT
d_gene: TRBD1; j_gene: TRBJ2-5; v_gene: TRBV6-1; abundance: -; CDR3aa: CASSDDRAETQYF; CDR3nt: TGTGCCAGCAGTGACGACAGGGCTGAGACCCAGTACTTC
d_gene: TRBD2; j_gene: TRBJ2-7; v_gene: TRBV7-8; abundance: -; CDR3aa: CASSFKRERPYEQYF; CDR3nt: TGTGCCAGCAGCTTCAAGCGGGAGAGACCCTACGAGCAGTACTTC
d_gene: -; j_gene: TRBJ2-7; v_gene: TRBV11-3; abundance: -; CDR3aa: CASARDAFSYEQYF; CDR3nt: TGTGCCAGCGCAAGGGATGCCTTCTCCTACGAGCAGTACTTC
d_gene: -; j_gene: TRBJ2-4; v_gene: TRBV4-3; abundance: -; CDR3aa: CASSPSRGGTVAKNIQYF; CDR3nt: TGCGCCAGCAGCCCATCTAGGGGGGGGACCGTAGCCAAAAACATTCAGTACTTC
d_gene: -; j_gene: TRBJ2-3; v_gene: TRBV6-4; abundance: -; CDR3aa: CASSDSPTASTDTQYF; CDR3nt: TGTGCCAGCAGTGACTCTCCCACAGCCAGCACAGATACGCAGTATTTT
d_gene: -; j_gene: TRBJ2-7; v_gene: TRBV5-1; abundance: -; CDR3aa: CASSPVSVEEAYEQYF; CDR3nt: TGCGCCAGCAGCCCGGTGTCGGTTGAGGAGGCCTACGAGCAGTACTTC
d_gene: -; j_gene: TRBJ1-3; v_gene: TRBV7-6; abundance: -; CDR3aa: CASSLARPGNTIYF; CDR3nt: TGTGCCAGCAGCTTAGCCAGACCTGGAAACACCATATATTTT
d_gene: -; j_gene: TRBJ1-1; v_gene: TRBV27; abundance: -; CDR3aa: CASSRRGNTEAFF; CDR3nt: TGTGCCAGCAGTCGTAGAGGGAACACTGAAGCTTTCTTT
d_gene: -; j_gene: TRBJ2-3; v_gene: TRBV6-4; abundance: -; CDR3aa: CASSEWGAVTDTQYF; CDR3nt: TGTGCCAGCAGTGAATGGGGGGCTGTAACAGATACGCAGTATTTT
d_gene: -; j_gene: TRBJ2-7; v_gene: TRBV2; abundance: -; CDR3aa: CASSEGPGVRYEQYF; CDR3nt: TGTGCCAGCAGTGAAGGTCCTGGCGTCCGGTACGAGCAGTACTTC
d_gene: -; j_gene: TRBJ2-1; v_gene: TRBV12-5; abundance: -; CDR3aa: CASGQNPSSYNEQFF; CDR3nt: TGTGCTAGTGGTCAAAATCCCAGCTCCTACAATGAGCAGTTCTTC
d_gene: -; j_gene: TRBJ1-5; v_gene: TRBV6-1; abundance: -; CDR3aa: CASSAIIGNQPQHF; CDR3nt: TGTGCCAGCAGTGCCATTATTGGCAATCAGCCCCAGCATTTT
d_gene: -; j_gene: TRBJ2-3; v_gene: TRBV2; abundance: -; CDR3aa: CASTPGPDTQYF; CDR3nt: TGTGCCAGCACTCCGGGACCAGATACGCAGTATTTT
d_gene: TRBD1; j_gene: TRBJ1-4; v_gene: TRBV19; abundance: -; CDR3aa: CASSSRQGHGEKLFF; CDR3nt: TGTGCCAGTAGTTCCCGACAGGGACATGGTGAAAAACTGTTTTTT
d_gene: -; j_gene: TRBJ2-7; v_gene: TRBV27; abundance: -; CDR3aa: CASSLDSCEQYF; CDR3nt: TGTGCCAGCAGCCTGGACAGTTGCGAGCAGTACTTC
d_gene: -; j_gene: TRBJ2-3; v_gene: TRBV7-6; abundance: -; CDR3aa: CASSLARRFAGITDTQYF; CDR3nt: TGTGCCAGCAGCTTAGCGCGGAGGTTTGCGGGAATCACAGATACGCAGTATTTT
d_gene: -; j_gene: TRBJ2-1; v_gene: TRBV29-1; abundance: -; CDR3aa: CSVEGNTIGYNEQFF; CDR3nt: TGCAGCGTTGAAGGAAACACAATCGGGTACAATGAGCAGTTCTTC
d_gene: -; j_gene: TRBJ1-1; v_gene: TRBV2; abundance: once; CDR3aa: CASSEQGNTEAFF; CDR3nt: TGTGCCAGCAGTGAACAAGGGAACACTGAAGCTTTCTTT
d_gene: TRBD1; j_gene: TRBJ2-7; v_gene: TRBV4-3; abundance: -; CDR3aa: CASSGRQGSSYEQYF; CDR3nt: TGCGCCAGCAGCGGTCGACAGGGGAGCTCCTACGAGCAGTACTTC
d_gene: -; j_gene: TRBJ2-3; v_gene: TRBV7-2; abundance: -; CDR3aa: CASSLILRPDTQYF; CDR3nt: TGTGCCAGCAGCTTAATTCTCAGACCAGATACGCAGTATTTT
d_gene: -; j_gene: TRBJ2-3; v_gene: TRBV9; abundance: -; CDR3aa: CASSVGPRTSTDTQYF; CDR3nt: TGTGCCAGCAGCGTAGGCCCTCGGACTAGCACAGATACGCAGTATTTT
d_gene: TRBD1; j_gene: TRBJ2-2; v_gene: TRBV5-1; abundance: -; CDR3aa: CASNPRMAIQGPFTGELFF; CDR3nt: TGCGCCAGCAACCCCCGGATGGCTATACAGGGGCCCTTCACCGGGGAGCTGTTTTTT
d_gene: -; j_gene: TRBJ2-7; v_gene: TRBV6-6; abundance: -; CDR3aa: CASGKGETAYEQYF; CDR3nt: TGTGCCAGCGGTAAAGGGGAGACAGCATACGAGCAGTACTTC
d_gene: TRBD1; j_gene: TRBJ2-1; v_gene: TRBV2; abundance: -; CDR3aa: CASSGDRGTEQFF; CDR3nt: TGTGCCAGCAGTGGAGACAGGGGGACTGAGCAGTTCTTC
d_gene: -; j_gene: TRBJ2-6; v_gene: TRBV18; abundance: -; CDR3aa: CASSLAGGAISGANVLTF; CDR3nt: TGTGCCAGCTCACTAGCAGGTGGTGCCATCTCTGGGGCCAACGTCCTGACTTTC
d_gene: -; j_gene: TRBJ2-7; v_gene: TRBV28; abundance: -; CDR3aa: CASSPSRGRYF; CDR3nt: TGTGCCAGCAGTCCGTCCCGCGGTAGGTACTTC
d_gene: -; j_gene: TRBJ2-7; v_gene: TRBV15; abundance: -; CDR3aa: CATSRDRTGSYEQYF; CDR3nt: TGTGCCACCAGCAGAGATAGAACAGGCTCCTACGAGCAGTACTTC
d_gene: TRBD2; j_gene: TRBJ2-2; v_gene: TRBV9; abundance: -; CDR3aa: CASSVNPGGSFTGELFF; CDR3nt: TGTGCCAGCAGCGTAAATCCGGGCGGGAGTTTTACCGGGGAGCTGTTTTTT
d_gene: TRBD2; j_gene: TRBJ2-7; v_gene: TRBV27; abundance: -; CDR3aa: CASSPKRGRSYEQYF; CDR3nt: TGTGCCAGCAGTCCGAAGCGGGGAAGATCCTACGAGCAGTACTTC
d_gene: -; j_gene: TRBJ1-1; v_gene: TRBV14; abundance: -; CDR3aa: CASSQDRGTVNTEAFF; CDR3nt: TGTGCCAGCAGCCAAGATCGGGGCACGGTGAACACTGAAGCTTTCTTT
d_gene: TRBD1; j_gene: TRBJ2-2; v_gene: TRBV6-5; abundance: -; CDR3aa: CASSYGQGGELFF; CDR3nt: TGTGCCAGCAGTTACGGACAGGGCGGGGAGCTGTTTTTT
d_gene: TRBD1; j_gene: TRBJ2-7; v_gene: TRBV23-1; abundance: -; CDR3aa: CASSSIRDSHPYEQYF; CDR3nt: TGCGCCAGCAGCTCAATCCGGGACAGCCACCCCTACGAGCAGTACTTC
d_gene: -; j_gene: TRBJ1-1; v_gene: TRBV27; abundance: -; CDR3aa: CASSFGLMNTEAFF; CDR3nt: TGTGCCAGCAGTTTCGGGTTAATGAACACTGAAGCTTTCTTT
d_gene: TRBD2; j_gene: TRBJ2-3; v_gene: TRBV10-1; abundance: -; CDR3aa: CASRLLAGATDTQYF; CDR3nt: TGCGCCAGCAGGCTACTAGCGGGAGCCACAGATACGCAGTATTTT
d_gene: -; j_gene: TRBJ2-5; v_gene: TRBV5-1; abundance: -; CDR3aa: CASSLATGQETQYF; CDR3nt: TGCGCCAGCAGCTTGGCGACAGGACAAGAGACCCAGTACTTC
d_gene: -; j_gene: TRBJ2-7; v_gene: TRBV5-6; abundance: -; CDR3aa: CASSLALYEQYF; CDR3nt: TGTGCCAGCAGCTTGGCCTTGTACGAGCAGTACTTC
d_gene: -; j_gene: TRBJ1-4; v_gene: TRBV29-1; abundance: -; CDR3aa: CSVFPADTGEKLFF; CDR3nt: TGCAGCGTTTTCCCCGCGGACACGGGAGAAAAACTGTTTTTT
d_gene: -; j_gene: TRBJ1-5; v_gene: TRBV28; abundance: -; CDR3aa: CASSLGFGGGQPQHF; CDR3nt: TGTGCCAGCAGTTTAGGATTTGGGGGCGGGCAGCCCCAGCATTTT
d_gene: TRBD1; j_gene: TRBJ1-5; v_gene: TRBV7-2; abundance: -; CDR3aa: CASSLTGLDQPQHF; CDR3nt: TGTGCCAGCAGCTTGACAGGGTTGGATCAGCCCCAGCATTTT
d_gene: TRBD2; j_gene: TRBJ2-1; v_gene: TRBV10-3; abundance: -; CDR3aa: CAISESIAGGPDEQFF; CDR3nt: TGTGCCATCAGTGAGTCGATTGCGGGAGGGCCTGATGAGCAGTTCTTC
d_gene: -; j_gene: TRBJ2-7; v_gene: TRBV28; abundance: -; CDR3aa: CALQSGAGSDEQYF; CDR3nt: TGTGCCTTACAGAGCGGTGCGGGGAGCGACGAGCAGTACTTC
d_gene: TRBD1; j_gene: TRBJ1-2; v_gene: TRBV2; abundance: -; CDR3aa: CASFRGQRLGYTF; CDR3nt: TGTGCCAGCTTTAGGGGACAGCGTTTAGGCTACACCTTC
d_gene: -; j_gene: TRBJ2-7; v_gene: TRBV18; abundance: -; CDR3aa: CASSPIGRPNEQYF; CDR3nt: TGTGCCAGCTCACCCATAGGCAGGCCGAACGAGCAGTACTTC
d_gene: -; j_gene: TRBJ2-2; v_gene: TRBV19; abundance: once; CDR3aa: CASSIFQGSTGELFF; CDR3nt: TGTGCCAGTAGTATATTCCAGGGAAGCACCGGGGAGCTGTTTTTT
d_gene: TRBD2; j_gene: TRBJ2-5; v_gene: TRBV7-2; abundance: -; CDR3aa: CASSKRTSGRETQYF; CDR3nt: TGTGCCAGCAGCAAAAGGACTAGCGGAAGAGAGACCCAGTACTTC
d_gene: TRBD2; j_gene: TRBJ2-1; v_gene: TRBV2; abundance: -; CDR3aa: CASSPTSGIMNEQFF; CDR3nt: TGTGCCAGCAGTCCGACTAGCGGGATTATGAATGAGCAGTTCTTC
d_gene: TRBD2; j_gene: TRBJ2-3; v_gene: TRBV9; abundance: -; CDR3aa: CASSPWTSGNPDTQYF; CDR3nt: TGTGCCAGCAGCCCCTGGACTAGCGGGAATCCGGATACGCAGTATTTT
d_gene: -; j_gene: TRBJ2-7; v_gene: TRBV7-9; abundance: -; CDR3aa: CASSAAGYSYEQYF; CDR3nt: TGTGCCAGCAGCGCAGCAGGGTACTCCTACGAGCAGTACTTC
d_gene: -; j_gene: TRBJ1-1; v_gene: TRBV28; abundance: -; CDR3aa: CASIDRTEAFF; CDR3nt: TGTGCCAGCATCGACAGGACTGAAGCTTTCTTT